This T cell receptor (beta chain) was found in a study of blood T cells in healthy people across ages. Remarks on this clonotype: What it recognizes is unknown.

The CDR3 is made up of 11 amino acids. CDR1 is MNHEY, CDR2 SVGAGI, per germline. The V end lost 8 bases, the J end lost 0 bases, and 3 bases lay between the germline ends. A sample-barcoded 5' primer and a J-beta primer mix were used in a second PCR of roughly 6 to 11 cycles. Using its own MiXCR run on the 5' RACE reads, TCRdb lists one record per CDR3 protein. Here the sample spans about 800,000 distinct CDR3 sequences, roughly 25% being singletons. Study findings and constraints: In long-lived donors, naive CD4+ cell counts and diversity exceeded those of aged donors. Diversity of TCR beta correlated strongly with naive T cell percentage.

These data were also filed under a second study, of T cells of mothers and their children. That source notes: Nine systemically healthy Caucasian donors: three mothers, six children.

V is TRBV6-5 and J is TRBJ2-3; no clear D. Specimen: blood. This TCR came from a boy between 10 and 17 years old in good health. The CDR3 loop reads CASQSTDTQYF. CDR3 DNA sequence: TGTGCCAGCCAAAGCACAGATACGCAGTATTTT.